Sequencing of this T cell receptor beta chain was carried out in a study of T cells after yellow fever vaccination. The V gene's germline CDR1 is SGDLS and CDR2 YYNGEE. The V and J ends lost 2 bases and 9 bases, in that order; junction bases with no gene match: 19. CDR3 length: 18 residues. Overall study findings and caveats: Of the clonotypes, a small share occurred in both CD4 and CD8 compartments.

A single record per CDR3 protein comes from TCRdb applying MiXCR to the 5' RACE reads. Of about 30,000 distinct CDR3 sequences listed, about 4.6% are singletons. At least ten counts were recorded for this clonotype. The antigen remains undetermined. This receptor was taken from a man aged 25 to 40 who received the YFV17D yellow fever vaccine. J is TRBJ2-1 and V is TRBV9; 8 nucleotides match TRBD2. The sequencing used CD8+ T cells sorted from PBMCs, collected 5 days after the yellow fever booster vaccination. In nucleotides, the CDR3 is TGTGCCAGCAGCGTTAACGCCGATCCGGGAGGGCCATATGGTGAGCAGTTCTTC. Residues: CASSVNADPGGPYGEQFF.